This T cell receptor beta chain came from a study of T cells after yellow fever vaccination. MiXCR was run by TCRdb on the 5' RACE reads, yielding one entry per CDR3 protein. The sample holds around 31,000 distinct CDR3 sequences; roughly a tenth are singletons and the top ten take around 10%. This clonotype has a count of ten or more. This CDR3 has 12 amino acids. Study outcomes and limitations: The authors detected almost none of the vaccine-responding clonotypes in sorted memory subsets on day 0.

This receptor was identified in a man aged 18-30 years who received the YFV17D yellow fever vaccine. This chain connects TRBV12-2 to TRBJ1-1; the D segment call TRBD1 is taken from the table without a DNA check. TRBV12-2 is a documented pseudogene. The sequenced sample was PBMCs, either bulk or a sorted T-cell subset (CD4+, CD8+, memory, or dextramer-sorted; not recorded which), obtained less than 16 days after the first yellow fever vaccination. The CDR3 nucleotides are TGTGCAAGTCGCCCCCGGGGGGGTGAAGCTTTCTTT. Its protein product is CASRPRGGEAFF.